This T cell receptor (beta chain) was identified in a study of CD8+CD57+ T cells in acquired aplastic anemia. The template used for profiling TCR beta VDJ and CDR3 was genomic DNA. TCRdb passed the reads through MiXCR, listing each CDR3 protein once. This table has 200,000 to 250,000 distinct CDR3 sequences, roughly 57% appearing once. In this sample, this clonotype turned up many times. Trimming cost V 1 base and J 6 bases; bases outside gene matches: 18. The CDR3 loop spans 20 amino acids. Per the germline V gene, CDR1 is LNHDA and CDR2 is SQIVND (reference sequence). The sequence came from a human donor in good health. V usage is TRBV19 and J usage is TRBJ2-3; TRBD2 matches 11 bases. The sample comprised sorted CD4+, CD8+, or CD8+CD57+ T cells (not recorded which) from PBMCs. The CDR3 DNA is TGTGCCAGTAGTATAGTGGCCAGGGGGCGTAGCGGGGGGGAATTGGATACGCAGTATTTT. Protein product: CASSIVARGRSGGELDTQYF.